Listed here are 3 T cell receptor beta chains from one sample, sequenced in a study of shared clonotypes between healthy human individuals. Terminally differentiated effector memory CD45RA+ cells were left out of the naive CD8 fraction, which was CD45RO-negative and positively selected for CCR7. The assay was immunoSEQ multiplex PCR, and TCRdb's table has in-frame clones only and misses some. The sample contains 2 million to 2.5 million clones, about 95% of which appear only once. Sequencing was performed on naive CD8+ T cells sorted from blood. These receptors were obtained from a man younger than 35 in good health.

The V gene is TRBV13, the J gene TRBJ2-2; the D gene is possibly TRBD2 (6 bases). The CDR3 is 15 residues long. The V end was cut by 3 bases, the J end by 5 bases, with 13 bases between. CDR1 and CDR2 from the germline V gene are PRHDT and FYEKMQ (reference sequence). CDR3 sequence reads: CASSFLRERTGELFF. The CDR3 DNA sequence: TGTGCCAGCAGCTTTTTACGGGAGCGGACCGGGGAGCTGTTTTTT.

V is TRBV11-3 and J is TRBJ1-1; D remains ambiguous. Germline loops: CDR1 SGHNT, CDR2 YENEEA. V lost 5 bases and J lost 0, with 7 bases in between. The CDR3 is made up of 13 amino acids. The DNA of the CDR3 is TGTGCCAGCAGCCCCTCTCTGAACACTGAAGCTTTCTTT. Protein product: CASSPSLNTEAFF.

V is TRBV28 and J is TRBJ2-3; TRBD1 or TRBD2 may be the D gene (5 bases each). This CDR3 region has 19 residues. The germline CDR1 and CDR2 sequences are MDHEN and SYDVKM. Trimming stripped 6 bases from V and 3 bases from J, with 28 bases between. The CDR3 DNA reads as TGTGCCAGCAGCACAACAGACCGGGACCACCTTGGGGATACAGATACGCAGTATTTT. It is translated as CASSTTDRDHLGDTDTQYF.